These 24 T cell receptor beta chains were sequenced from one sample in a study of T cell changes during pregnancy in multiple sclerosis. The assay was immunoSEQ multiplex PCR, and TCRdb's table has in-frame clones only and misses some. The sample holds under 130,000 clones, 92% seen once. The specimen was peripheral blood, collected after pregnancy. All receptors come from a female donor with multiple sclerosis, enrolled in a pregnancy study.

This clone was seen just once. The chain links TRBV19 to TRBJ1-3, with D perhaps matching TRBD1 (5 bases). Germline lookup yields CDR1 LNHDA and CDR2 SQIVND (reference sequence). This CDR3 has 17 amino acids. V lost 3 bases to trimming and J lost 2 bases, with 17 bases between them. The CDR3 region has the DNA TGTGCCAGTAGTATCTCCTTTACAGGCATCGCTGGAAACACCATATATTTT. It codes for CASSISFTGIAGNTIYF.

The chain joins TRBV6-5 to TRBJ2-5, with D possibly being TRBD1 (5 bases). The CDR3 runs 14 residues. V was pared by 5 bases and J by 5 bases, with 15 bases between. Germline CDR1 is MNHEY and CDR2 is SVGAGI. The CDR3 bases are TGTGCCAGCAGTGCATCTCTATACAGGGAGACCCAGTACTTC. It specifies CASSASLYRETQYF.

This chain links TRBV7-2 with TRBJ1-6; D is unresolved. The CDR3 runs to 16 residues. Per the germline V gene, CDR1 is SGHTA and CDR2 is FQGNSA. Trimming stripped 2 bases from V and 3 bases from J, with 11 bases between. The CDR3 region is CASSLLTGSYNSPLHF. The CDR3 region has the DNA TGTGCCAGCAGCTTACTGACGGGGAGCTATAATTCACCCCTCCACTTT.

This chain joins TRBV7-2 and TRBJ1-3, with a possible D match to TRBD1 (6 bases). The germline V and J ends were trimmed by 3 bases and 2 bases, with 14 bases remaining between them. The CDR3 totals 16 residues. Germline V gene sequence: CDR1 SGHTA, CDR2 FQGNSA. The CDR3 sequence is CASSFGLTGTGNTIYF. DNA for the CDR3: TGTGCCAGCAGCTTTGGCCTTACAGGGACTGGAAACACCATATATTTT. The full variable domain, in which reference TRBV7-2 and TRBJ1-3 provide the parts outside the CDR3, is GAGVSQSPSNKVTEKGKDVELRCDPISGHTALYWYRQSLGQGLEFLIYFQGNSAPDKSGLPSDRFSAERTGGSVSTLTIQRTQQEDSAVYLCASSFGLTGTGNTIYFGEGSWLTVV.

The rearrangement joins TRBV18 to TRBJ2-2; 9 bases match TRBD1. The ends lost 3 bases at V and 4 bases at J; junction bases unmatched: 3. The CDR3 loop spans 15 amino acids. The germline V gene has CDR1 KGHSH and CDR2 LQKENI. CDR3 in DNA: TGTGCCAGCTCACCTACGGGACAGGGCACCGGGGAGCTGTTTTTT. It yields the protein CASSPTGQGTGELFF.

The V call is TRBV5-1, the J call TRBJ2-1, with D unclear. The germline V gene encodes CDR1 SGHRS and CDR2 YFSETQ. The CDR3 totals 17 residues. Deletions cut 2 bases from V and 0 bases from J, with 15 bases between. CDR3 coding DNA: TGCGCCAGCAGCTTTCACGAAGCCACGAGCTCCTACAATGAGCAGTTCTTC. Its translation is CASSFHEATSSYNEQFF.

The chain recombines TRBV5-1 with TRBJ2-7; 9 bases are a match to TRBD2. The germline CDR1 and CDR2 sequences are SGHRS and YFSETQ. The CDR3 has 15 amino acids. J was trimmed by 2 bases and V by 2 bases; bases with no gene match: 5. The CDR3 here is CASSLWSSGAYEQYF. Here the CDR3 DNA reads TGCGCCAGCAGCTTATGGTCTAGCGGGGCCTACGAGCAGTACTTC. Filled out from reference TRBV5-1 and TRBJ2-7, the complete variable domain reads KAGVTQTPRYLIKTRGQQVTLSCSPISGHRSVSWYQQTPGQGLQFLFEYFSETQRNKGNFPGRFSGRQFSNSRSEMNVSTLELGDSALYLCASSLWSSGAYEQYFGPGTRLTVT.

This chain joins TRBV9 and TRBJ2-7; 7 bases match TRBD1. Germline V gene lookup returns CDR1 SGDLS and CDR2 YYNGEE. The CDR3 is 14 amino acids. J was trimmed by 4 bases and V by 1 base; bases with no gene match: 5. As DNA, the CDR3 is TGTGCCAGCAGCGTAACAGGGGTAGGGTACGAGCAGTACTTC. Translation: CASSVTGVGYEQYF.

The V gene is TRBV10-3, the J gene TRBJ2-7, with 7 bases matching TRBD1. This CDR3 has 14 residues. The J segment lost 3 bases and the V segment lost 0 bases, leaving 2 bases of the junction unmatched. From germline, CDR1 is ENHRY and CDR2 SYGVKD. CDR3: CAISESSGGYEQYF. In DNA form, the CDR3 reads TGTGCCATCAGTGAGTCGTCAGGGGGCTACGAGCAGTACTTC.

V is TRBV5-1 and J is TRBJ2-3; a weak D match, TRBD2 (6 bases). Trimming stripped 3 bases from V and 5 bases from J, with 16 bases between. Germline CDR1 and CDR2: SGHRS and YFSETQ. This CDR3 region has 15 residues. The CDR3 region has the DNA TGCGCCAGCAGCTCTGGGGCAATAGCGGTAGATACGCAGTATTTT. Translating it yields CASSSGAIAVDTQYF.

This clone was picked up one time. The rearrangement joins TRBV27 to TRBJ2-1, with TRBD2 matching over 10 bases. Germline assignment: CDR1 MNHEY and CDR2 SMNVEV (reference sequence). J was trimmed by 8 bases and V by 6 bases; bases with no gene match: 10. The CDR3 covers 15 residues. CDR3 sequence reads: CASSPAAGGRYEQFF. CDR3 DNA: TGTGCCAGCAGCCCTGCAGCGGGAGGGCGATATGAGCAGTTCTTC.

The chain joins TRBV5-1 to TRBJ2-1; D gene uncertain. The germline CDR1 and CDR2 sequences are SGHRS and YFSETQ. The CDR3 length is 15 residues. Trimming removed 6 bases at V and 0 bases at J, with 13 bases between. The CDR3 nucleotides read TGCGCCAGCAACCTGGCTCACAGCTCCTACAATGAGCAGTTCTTC. Protein sequence: CASNLAHSSYNEQFF.

The chain employs TRBV9 and TRBJ2-1, with 15 nucleotides matching TRBD2. V gave up 3 bases and J gave up 3 bases; unmatched junction bases: 7. The germline CDR1 and CDR2 sequences are SGDLS and YYNGEE. This CDR3 comprises 18 residues. CDR3 amino acids: CASSAKGLAGGFYNEQFF. The CDR3 region has the DNA TGTGCCAGCAGCGCCAAGGGACTAGCGGGAGGATTCTACAATGAGCAGTTCTTC.

The chain is built from TRBV14 and TRBJ2-7; D remains unclear. The germline V gene encodes CDR1 SGHDN and CDR2 FVKESK. CDR3 length: 17 amino acids. V lost 4 bases to trimming and J lost 0 bases, with 19 bases between them. For the CDR3, the DNA is TGTGCCAGCAGCCCCCCCTTAGGAGCGCAAAGCTCCTACGAGCAGTACTTC. Translating it yields CASSPPLGAQSSYEQYF.

The chain couples TRBV11-3 to TRBJ2-4; 11 bases fit TRBD1. V lost 5 bases, J lost 7 bases, and 4 bases stayed unmatched. This CDR3 has 14 amino acids. Per germline, CDR1 SGHNT and CDR2 YENEEA. CDR3 DNA sequence: TGTGCCAGCAGCCTGGGACAGGGGGGGAACATTCAGTACTTC. Translated: CASSLGQGGNIQYF.

The chain recombines TRBV7-3 with TRBJ2-1; TRBD1 matches at 12 bases. The junction had 3 bases not matched to a gene; V was cut back by 2 bases and J by 7 bases. This CDR3 spans 15 amino acids. The germline V gene encodes CDR1 SGHTA and CDR2 FQGTGA. The CDR3 reads CASSLGGQGANEQFF. The CDR3 nucleotides are TGTGCCAGCAGCTTAGGGGGACAGGGGGCGAATGAGCAGTTCTTC.

This clone was counted once. The V call is TRBV28, the J call TRBJ2-1, with 9 nucleotides matching TRBD1. The CDR3 loop spans 13 amino acids. In germline, CDR1 is MDHEN, CDR2 SYDVKM. The V gene end was trimmed by 5 bases and the J gene end by 7 bases; junction bases not matched to a gene: 3. The CDR3 is CASSLGTGNEQFF. DNA of the CDR3: TGTGCCAGCAGTCTCGGGACAGGGAATGAGCAGTTCTTC. The variable domain in full, completed from reference TRBV28 and TRBJ2-1, reads DVKVTQSSRYLVKRTGEKVFLECVQDMDHENMFWYRQDPGLGLRLIYFSYDVKMKEKGDIPEGYSVSREKKERFSLILESASTNQTSMYLCASSLGTGNEQFFGPGTRLTVL.

Written as DNA, the CDR3 is TGTGCCAGCTCAGAGGATAGAACCTCCTACGAGCAGTACTTC. Translation gives CASSEDRTSYEQYF. This sequence joins TRBV18 and TRBJ2-7; D is ambiguous. Germline loops: CDR1 KGHSH, CDR2 LQKENI. Trimming cost V 5 bases and J 0 bases, with 11 bases left between them. The CDR3 is 14 residues long.

The chain recombines TRBV19 with TRBJ2-1, with TRBD1 matching 8 bases. The CDR3 contains 14 residues. Germline CDR1 is LNHDA and CDR2 is SQIVND (reference sequence). The trim removed 6 bases at V and 4 bases at J, leaving 5 bases unmatched. CDR3 in DNA: TGTGCCAGTAGCGCCGGGACAGGATACAATGAGCAGTTCTTC. Translation gives CASSAGTGYNEQFF.

Points on this clone: The same CDR3 can be traced to other DNA sequences in this sample. The V gene is TRBV5-1, the J gene TRBJ1-1, with D maybe TRBD1 (6 bases). Germline-derived CDR1 and CDR2 are SGHRS and YFSETQ. The CDR3 runs to 14 residues. Trimming cost V 0 bases and J 5 bases, with 11 bases left between them. The CDR3 region has the DNA TGCGCCAGCAGCTTGGAACAGGGTAGAACTGAAGCTTTCTTT. Translating it yields CASSLEQGRTEAFF. Full variable domain (remainder filled in from reference TRBV5-1 and TRBJ1-1): KAGVTQTPRYLIKTRGQQVTLSCSPISGHRSVSWYQQTPGQGLQFLFEYFSETQRNKGNFPGRFSGRQFSNSRSEMNVSTLELGDSALYLCASSLEQGRTEAFFGQGTRLTVV.

This clone was observed a few times. The chain joins TRBV7-9 to TRBJ1-6, with 11 positions matching TRBD1. V dropped 5 bases and J dropped 8; count of bases not matched to a gene: 5. This CDR3 comprises 15 residues. CDR1 is SEHNR and CDR2 is FQNEAQ in the germline V gene (reference sequence). The CDR3 bases are TGTGCCAGCAGCCCCGGACAGGGGGCGGATTCACCCCTCCACTTT. Its protein is CASSPGQGADSPLHF.

V usage is TRBV29-1 and J usage is TRBJ2-5, with a weak D call TRBD1 (6 bases). The CDR3 is 15 residues long. Germline V lookup: CDR1 SQVTM, CDR2 ANQGSEA. V dropped 3 bases and J dropped 2 bases, with 16 bases sitting between them. In DNA, the CDR3 is TGCAGCGTTGATGTGGGGGCGGCTCAACAAGAGACCCAGTACTTC. This sequence encodes CSVDVGAAQQETQYF.

The chain links TRBV15 to TRBJ1-5; tentatively, D is TRBD1 (5 bases). CDR3 length: 13 amino acids. V was shortened by 7 bases and J by 0 bases, with 7 bases between the two germline ends. Germline loops: CDR1 LNHNV, CDR2 YYDKDF (reference sequence). The CDR3 protein is CATTQGSNQPQHF. The CDR3 region has the DNA TGTGCCACCACCCAGGGTAGCAATCAGCCCCAGCATTTT.

The chain employs TRBV15 and TRBJ2-4; TRBD2 matches 11 bases. V dropped 3 bases and J dropped 4; count of bases not matched to a gene: 2. CDR1 and CDR2 from the germline V gene are LNHNV and YYDKDF (reference sequence). This CDR3 comprises 15 residues. In DNA form, the CDR3 reads TGTGCCACCAGCAGGGGGACTAGCGGAAAAAACATTCAGTACTTC. This codes for CATSRGTSGKNIQYF. Complete variable domain (other parts from reference TRBV15 and TRBJ2-4): DAMVIQNPRYQVTQFGKPVTLSCSQTLNHNVMYWYQQKSSQAPKLLFHYYDKDFNNEADTPDNFQSRRPNTSFCFLDIRSPGLGDTAMYLCATSRGTSGKNIQYFGAGTRLSVL.